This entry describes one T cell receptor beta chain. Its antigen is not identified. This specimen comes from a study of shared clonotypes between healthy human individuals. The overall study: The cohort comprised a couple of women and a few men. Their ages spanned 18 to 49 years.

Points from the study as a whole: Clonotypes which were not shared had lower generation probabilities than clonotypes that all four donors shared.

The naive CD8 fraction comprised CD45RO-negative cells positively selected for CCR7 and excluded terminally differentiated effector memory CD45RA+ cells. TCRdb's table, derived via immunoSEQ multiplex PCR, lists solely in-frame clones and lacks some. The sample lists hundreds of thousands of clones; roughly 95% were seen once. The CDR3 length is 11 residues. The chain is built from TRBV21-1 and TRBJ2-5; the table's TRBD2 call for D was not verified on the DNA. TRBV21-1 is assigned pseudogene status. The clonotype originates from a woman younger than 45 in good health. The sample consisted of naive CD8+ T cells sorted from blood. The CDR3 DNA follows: TGTGCCAGCTCCCCCCTAGAGACCCAGTACTTC. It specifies CASSPLETQYF.